What follows are 31 T cell receptor beta chains derived from one specimen sequenced in a study of blood T cell repertoires in COVID-19. The data were produced by immunoSEQ multiplex PCR, yet TCRdb's version contains in-frame clones alone and is incomplete. The sample contains 450,000 to 500,000 clones, around 85% of which appear only once. Sequenced sample: peripheral blood. The receptors were gathered from a human donor in a cohort sampled during active COVID-19.

The J gene is TRBJ1-4, the V gene TRBV27; TRBD1 might be the D (6 bases). Trimming took 5 bases from V and 7 from J, leaving 17 bases between them. CDR3 length equals 15 residues. Germline CDR1 and CDR2: MNHEY and SMNVEV (reference sequence). The CDR3 protein is CASSIRQDRFEKLFF. The CDR3 nucleotides read TGTGCCAGCAGTATTCGACAGGACCGCTTTGAAAAACTGTTTTTT.

The chain is built from TRBV11-2 and TRBJ1-1; D uncertain. V lost 0 bases to trimming and J lost 6 bases, with 14 bases between them. Germline assignment: CDR1 SGHAT and CDR2 FQNNGV. This CDR3 comprises 15 residues. CDR3 sequence (DNA): TGTGCCAGCAGCTTAGACAGGTCCTTAGTAGCTGAAGCTTTCTTT. Translated: CASSLDRSLVAEAFF. Using reference TRBV11-2 and TRBJ1-1 for the parts outside the CDR3, the full variable domain is EAGVAQSPRYKIIEKRQSVAFWCNPISGHATLYWYQQILGQGPKLLIQFQNNGVVDDSQLPKDRFSAERLKGVDSTLKIQPAKLEDSAVYLCASSLDRSLVAEAFFGQGTRLTVV.

The chain combines TRBV4-1 with TRBJ1-4; D uncertain. This CDR3 region has 14 residues. Trimming removed 1 base from V and 8 bases from J, with 11 bases in between. Germline V gene data show CDR1 as MGHRA and CDR2 as YSYEKL. The CDR3 spells CASSQVRETEKLFF. In DNA, the CDR3 is TGCGCCAGCAGCCAAGTGAGGGAGACGGAAAAACTGTTTTTT.

The chain links TRBV6-5 to TRBJ1-1, with 9 bases matching TRBD1. J gave up 6 bases and V 6 bases, and 8 bases lay outside the gene matches. Germline assignment: CDR1 MNHEY and CDR2 SVGAGI. The CDR3 sequence is 14 residues long. The CDR3 DNA sequence: TGTGCCAGCAGGGCGACAGGGGGGAAGCCTGAAGCTTTCTTT. Translated: CASRATGGKPEAFF.

This clone was picked up a small number of times. The J gene is TRBJ1-5, the V gene TRBV2; TRBD1 is a possible D gene (5 bases). The germline V gene has CDR1 SNHLY and CDR2 FYNNEI. V lost 6 bases and J 6 bases, leaving 15 bases between the germline ends. The CDR3 is made up of 14 amino acids. In DNA form, the CDR3 reads TGTGCCAGCAGGCCGACCGTAAGGGGTCAGCCCCAGCATTTT. It is translated as CASRPTVRGQPQHF.

J is TRBJ1-4 and V is TRBV7-8; 10 bases are a match to TRBD1. Germline CDR1 and CDR2: SGHVS and FQNEAQ. The length of the CDR3 is 15 residues. The V gene end was trimmed by 5 bases and the J gene end by 8 bases; junction bases not matched to a gene: 8. CDR3 in amino acids: CASSRGGQGKEKLFF. The CDR3 DNA is TGTGCCAGCAGCCGAGGGGGACAGGGGAAAGAAAAACTGTTTTTT.

The chain combines TRBV29-1 with TRBJ2-1, with 7 bases fitting TRBD1. V was clipped by 5 bases and J by 0 bases; unmatched bases: 7. There are 15 residues in the CDR3. Per the germline V gene, CDR1 is SQVTM and CDR2 is ANQGSEA. The CDR3 DNA sequence: TGCAGCGTTCGAGGGGGCCAGAGCTCCTACAATGAGCAGTTCTTC. Translating gives CSVRGGQSSYNEQFF.

CDR3 region: CASSKTGWGQPQHF. CDR3 DNA: TGTGCCAGCAGTAAGACAGGCTGGGGTCAGCCCCAGCATTTT. The gene calls are TRBV2 and TRBJ1-5, with D tentatively TRBD1 (6 bases). Germline loops: CDR1 SNHLY, CDR2 FYNNEI. The CDR3 consists of 14 residues. Trimming removed 5 bases at V and 6 bases at J, with 14 bases between.

The sample holds a few counts of this clone. The CDR3 nucleotides read TGCGCCAGCAGCCTCGACCCCGACAACTACGAGCAGTACTTC. It yields the protein CASSLDPDNYEQYF. This chain links TRBV4-1 with TRBJ2-7; D gene unclear. The CDR3 is made up of 14 amino acids. Germline CDR1 MGHRA, CDR2 YSYEKL. Trimming took off 4 bases at V and 3 bases at J, with 13 bases between the two ends.

CDR3 loop: CASSNRSGTNNSPLHF. The CDR3 nucleotides read TGTGCCAGCAGCAATAGATCCGGGACTAATAATTCACCCCTCCACTTT. J is TRBJ1-6 and V is TRBV21-1. TRBV21-1 is an annotated pseudogene. This CDR3 region has 16 residues.

The V and J genes are TRBV3-1 (or the pseudogene TRBV3-2) and TRBJ2-7; D is undetermined. Trimming removed 5 bases from V and 3 bases from J, with 8 bases in between. CDR3 length: 12 residues. The V gene's germline CDR1 is LGHDT and CDR2 YNNKEL (reference sequence). The CDR3 loop reads CASSSTGYEQYF. The DNA for the CDR3 is TGTGCCAGCAGCTCCACCGGCTACGAGCAGTACTTC.

The count of this clone is one. This sequence joins TRBV15 and TRBJ2-2, with TRBD2 identical over 8 bases. The CDR3 runs 16 residues. The trim removed 1 base at V and 3 bases at J, leaving 4 bases unmatched. Germline assignment: CDR1 LNHNV and CDR2 YYDKDF (reference sequence). The DNA for the CDR3 is TGTGCCACCAGCAGAGGCCCAGCGGGGGACACCGGGGAGCTGTTTTTT. It codes for CATSRGPAGDTGELFF.

This clone was detected only a few times. This chain uses TRBV30 with TRBJ2-3; 7 bases match TRBD2. This CDR3 is built from 17 residues. The J segment lost 5 bases and the V segment lost 0 bases, leaving 14 bases of the junction unmatched. The germline V gene encodes CDR1 GTSNPN and CDR2 SVGIG (reference sequence). CDR3 nucleotide sequence: TGTGCCTGGAGTGTACGTCGGACTAGACGTGTGATAGATACGCAGTATTTT. This sequence encodes CAWSVRRTRRVIDTQYF. The full variable domain, its missing parts supplied by reference TRBV30 and TRBJ2-3, is SQTIHQWPATLVQPVGSPLSLECTVEGTSNPNLYWYRQAAGRGLQLLFYSVGIGQISSEVPQNLSASRPQDRQFILSSKKLLLSDSGFYLCAWSVRRTRRVIDTQYFGPGTRLTVL.

The chain has TRBV5-4 and TRBJ2-7; D perhaps matches TRBD1 (5 bases). The germline gives CDR1 SGHNT, CDR2 YYREEE (reference sequence). CDR3 length: 14 residues. The V end was cut by 4 bases, the J end by 2 bases, with 13 bases between. CDR3 sequence (DNA): TGTGCCAGCAGCCCGGTGGGGCGACCCTACGAGCAGTACTTC. Translated: CASSPVGRPYEQYF.

The chain links TRBV19 to TRBJ1-1, with D uncertain. The length of the CDR3 is 15 residues. V was shortened by 7 bases and J by 0 bases, with 15 bases between the two germline ends. Germline loops: CDR1 LNHDA, CDR2 SQIVND (reference sequence). DNA of the CDR3: TGTGCCAGTACGTTCAAGCGAACCTTGAACACTGAAGCTTTCTTT. This codes for CASTFKRTLNTEAFF.

For this clone: Other DNA sequences in the sample encode the same CDR3. This chain connects TRBV18 to TRBJ1-1, with 7 bases fitting TRBD1. Trimming at V came to 2 bases and at J to 1 base, leaving 7 bases not matched to a gene. The CDR3 spans 16 residues. Looked up from germline, CDR1 is KGHSH and CDR2 is LQKENI. CDR3 DNA sequence: TGTGCCAGCTCACCATACACCGGGACAGCGAACACTGAAGCTTTCTTT. Its translation: CASSPYTGTANTEAFF. Variable domain in full (rest from reference TRBV18 and TRBJ1-1): NAGVMQNPRHLVRRRGQEARLRCSPMKGHSHVYWYRQLPEEGLKFMVYLQKENIIDESGMPKERFSAEFPKEGPSILRIQQVVRGDSAAYFCASSPYTGTANTEAFFGQGTRLTVV.

CDR3 in amino acids: CASSISDSGNTIYF. In nucleotides, the CDR3 is TGTGCCAGTAGTATATCAGACTCTGGAAACACCATATATTTT. V is TRBV19 and J is TRBJ1-3; no clear D. The CDR3 extends over 14 amino acids. V was clipped by 2 bases and J by 0 bases, with 5 bases between them. Germline CDR1 LNHDA, CDR2 SQIVND (reference sequence).

This chain links TRBV6-5 with TRBJ1-1; D possibly corresponds to TRBD1 (6 bases). Trimming cost V 7 bases and J 1 base, with 13 bases left between them. The germline gives CDR1 MNHEY, CDR2 SVGAGI. The CDR3 is 14 amino acids. The CDR3 region is CASIWGGSNTEAFF. CDR3 sequence (DNA): TGTGCCAGCATCTGGGGGGGCTCGAACACTGAAGCTTTCTTT.

This chain joins TRBV4-2 and TRBJ2-1; 8 bases agree with TRBD2. CDR1 LGHNA and CDR2 YNFKEQ come from the germline V gene. CDR3 length equals 22 residues. Trimming removed 4 bases from V and 1 base from J; junction bases left unmatched: 24. The CDR3 DNA follows: TGTGCCAGCAGCCTCCCCCGACTTCCTCGGGCTAGCGGGCGCGATTCCTACAATGAGCAGTTCTTC. This gives the protein CASSLPRLPRASGRDSYNEQFF.

The V gene is TRBV5-4, the J gene TRBJ2-1; D remains ambiguous. CDR1 and CDR2 (germline): SGHNT, YYREEE (reference sequence). Trimming took 4 bases from V and 6 from J, leaving 11 bases between them. This CDR3 is 13 amino acids long. The CDR3 nucleotides read TGTGCCAGCAGCCCACGCTCCGGCAATGAGCAGTTCTTC. Translating it yields CASSPRSGNEQFF.

J is TRBJ2-5 and V is TRBV24-1; tentatively, D is TRBD2 (6 bases). Germline assignment: CDR1 KGHDR and CDR2 SFDVKD. Trimming took off 7 bases at V and 2 bases at J, with 13 bases between the two ends. CDR3 size: 14 residues. CDR3 DNA sequence: TGTGCCACCAGCGGTAGCGGTCCTCAAGAGACCCAGTACTTC. Protein sequence: CATSGSGPQETQYF.

The chain uses TRBV5-8 and TRBJ2-3; D gene uncertain. This CDR3 contains 17 residues. Trimming pared 5 bases from V and 2 bases from J, leaving 21 bases between. Germline values: CDR1 SGHTS, CDR2 YDEGEE. CDR3 protein: CASSAYRINRDTDTQYF. In nucleotides, the CDR3 is TGTGCCAGCAGTGCGTATAGGATTAACAGAGACACAGATACGCAGTATTTT.

V gene TRBV4-3 combines with J gene TRBJ1-2, with 7 bases that match TRBD1. The germline CDR1 and CDR2 sequences are LGHNA and YSLEER. The trim removed 0 bases at V and 6 bases at J, leaving 13 bases unmatched. The CDR3 is 17 amino acids. CDR3 sequence: CASSQDPRQGVRNGYTF. The CDR3 bases are TGCGCCAGCAGCCAAGACCCACGACAGGGAGTTCGGAATGGCTACACCTTC.

The rearrangement uses TRBV10-3 and TRBJ2-1; TRBD2 aligns across 10 bases. J was trimmed by 8 bases and V by 11 bases; bases with no gene match: 9. The CDR3 runs 13 residues. Germline V CDR1 and CDR2: ENHRY, SYGVKD. CDR3 sequence: CAAGTSDRDEQFF. DNA for the CDR3: TGTGCCGCCGGGACTAGCGATAGAGATGAGCAGTTCTTC.

The chain recombines TRBV2 with TRBJ1-5, with a possible D match to TRBD1 (6 bases). Looked up from germline, CDR1 is SNHLY and CDR2 is FYNNEI. The ends were cut back, 4 bases at V and 7 bases at J, with 14 bases in the middle. This CDR3 contains 14 residues. CDR3 loop: CASSVLGAQQPQHF. CDR3 nucleotides: TGTGCCAGCAGTGTGTTGGGGGCTCAACAGCCCCAGCATTTT.

The rearrangement uses TRBV5-1 and TRBJ2-5; 8 bases line up with TRBD1. There are 14 residues in the CDR3. After removal of 2 bases from V and 5 bases from J, the junction contained 5 bases not matched to a gene. Germline lookup yields CDR1 SGHRS and CDR2 YFSETQ. DNA of the CDR3: TGCGCCAGCAGCTTTGACAGGGGTAGGGAGACCCAGTACTTC. This sequence encodes CASSFDRGRETQYF. Together with reference TRBV5-1 and TRBJ2-5, the CDR3 gives the full variable domain: KAGVTQTPRYLIKTRGQQVTLSCSPISGHRSVSWYQQTPGQGLQFLFEYFSETQRNKGNFPGRFSGRQFSNSRSEMNVSTLELGDSALYLCASSFDRGRETQYFGPGTRLLVL.

The rearrangement uses TRBV11-2 and TRBJ1-1; D gene unclear. V was clipped by 5 bases and J by 4 bases, with 11 bases between them. CDR1 and CDR2 from the germline V gene are SGHAT and FQNNGV. CDR3 size: 13 residues. CDR3 nucleotides: TGTGCCAGCAGCGCCCAAGTCGGCACTGAAGCTTTCTTT. Translated, it gives CASSAQVGTEAFF.

The rearrangement joins TRBV5-8 to TRBJ2-1; D is perhaps TRBD2 (6 bases). Germline values: CDR1 SGHTS, CDR2 YDEGEE. The V end was cut by 3 bases, the J end by 0 bases, with 10 bases between. There are 15 residues in the CDR3. The CDR3 bases are TGTGCCAGCAGCTGTTGGAGGGACTCCTACAATGAGCAGTTCTTC. Translation gives CASSCWRDSYNEQFF.

J is TRBJ2-3 and V is TRBV27; the D gene is possibly TRBD2 (6 bases). The CDR3 is 13 residues long. Germline CDR1 and CDR2: MNHEY and SMNVEV (reference sequence). Between the trimmed V and J ends, which lost 4 bases and 6 bases, there was a span of 11 bases. The CDR3 sequence is CASSSLRGDTQYF. CDR3 coding DNA: TGTGCCAGCAGTTCCCTCCGGGGGGATACGCAGTATTTT.

This chain connects TRBV19 to TRBJ2-6; 16 bases align to TRBD2. Germline V gene data show CDR1 as LNHDA and CDR2 as SQIVND (reference sequence). The V and J ends lost 5 bases and 1 base, in that order; junction bases with no gene match: 5. The length of the CDR3 is 19 residues. The CDR3 reads CASSRGLAGGPSGANVLTF. The CDR3 nucleotides are TGTGCCAGTAGTCGGGGACTAGCGGGAGGGCCTTCTGGGGCCAACGTCCTGACTTTC.

The V gene is TRBV6-1, the J gene TRBJ1-1, with a tentative D call TRBD1 (5 bases). CDR3 length: 13 amino acids. Germline values: CDR1 MNHNS, CDR2 SASEGT. The V end was cut by 5 bases, the J end by 7 bases, with 14 bases between. CDR3 coding DNA: TGTGCCAGCAGTCTGACTCAGGGCGGTGAAGCTTTCTTT. It yields the protein CASSLTQGGEAFF.